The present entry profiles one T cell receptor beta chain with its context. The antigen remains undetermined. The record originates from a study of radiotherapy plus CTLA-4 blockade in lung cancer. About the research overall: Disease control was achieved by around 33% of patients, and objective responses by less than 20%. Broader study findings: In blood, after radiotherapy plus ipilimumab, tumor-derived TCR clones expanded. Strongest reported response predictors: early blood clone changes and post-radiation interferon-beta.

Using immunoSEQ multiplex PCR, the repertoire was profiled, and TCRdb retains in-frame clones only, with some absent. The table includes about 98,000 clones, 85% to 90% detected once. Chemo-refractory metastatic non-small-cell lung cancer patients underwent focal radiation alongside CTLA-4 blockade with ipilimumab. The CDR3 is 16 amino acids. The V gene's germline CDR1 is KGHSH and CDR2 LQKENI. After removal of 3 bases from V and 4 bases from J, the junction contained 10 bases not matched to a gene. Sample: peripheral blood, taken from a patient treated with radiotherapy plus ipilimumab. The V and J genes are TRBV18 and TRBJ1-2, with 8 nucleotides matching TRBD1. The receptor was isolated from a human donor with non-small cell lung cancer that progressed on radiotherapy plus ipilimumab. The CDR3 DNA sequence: TGTGCCAGCTCACCCTTTCTCGGACAGGGAACCTATGGCTACACCTTC. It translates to CASSPFLGQGTYGYTF.